What follows are 25 T cell receptor beta chains derived from one specimen sequenced in a study of T-cell memory formation after mild COVID-19. In TCRdb, the 5' RACE reads were re-called with MiXCR into one record per CDR3 protein. The repertoire holds 200,000 to 300,000 distinct CDR3 sequences, with 15% as singletons. The sequenced material came from PBMCs or a T cell subset sorted from them (not recorded which). The receptors were gathered from an adult woman who had mild COVID-19 (a few samples of this study predate the infection). Cell type and time point are not known.

This clonotype was seen only a few times. This chain joins TRBV9 and TRBJ1-5; the D gene is possibly TRBD1 (5 bases). The CDR3 sequence is 15 residues long. Germline lookup yields CDR1 SGDLS and CDR2 YYNGEE. V lost 6 bases and J 7 bases, leaving 20 bases between the germline ends. In DNA, the CDR3 is TGTGCCAGCATTCCTACGTTGGGCCGGGGGCAGCCCCAGCATTTT. Its protein product is CASIPTLGRGQPQHF. The full variable domain, its missing parts supplied by reference TRBV9 and TRBJ1-5, is DSGVTQTPKHLITATGQRVTLRCSPRSGDLSVYWYQQSLDQGLQFLIQYYNGEERAKGNILERFSAQQFPDLHSELNLSSLELGDSALYFCASIPTLGRGQPQHFGDGTRLSIL.

The chain employs TRBV19 and TRBJ2-7, with no clear D. Germline V gives CDR1 LNHDA, CDR2 SQIVND (reference sequence). CDR3 length equals 12 residues. Trimming removed 9 bases from V and 6 bases from J, with 15 bases in between. For the CDR3, the DNA is TGTGCCAGCGAGGACCACAAGTTCGAGCAGTACTTC. Residues: CASEDHKFEQYF.

This sequence joins TRBV20-1 and TRBJ2-1, with TRBD2 matching 10 bases. The CDR3 has 13 residues. J gave up 12 bases and V 4 bases, and 9 bases lay outside the gene matches. Germline CDR1 is DFQATT and CDR2 is SNEGSKA (reference sequence). Here the CDR3 DNA reads TGCAGTGCTACCGGGACTAGCGTACTTGGGCAGTTCTTC. Amino acids: CSATGTSVLGQFF.

At least ten counts were recorded for this clonotype. Here the CDR3 DNA reads TGTGCCAGTGAATCTGGGTATGGCTACACCTTC. Its translation is CASESGYGYTF. The V gene is TRBV12-3 or TRBV12-4, the J gene TRBJ1-2; D not resolved. The CDR3 contains 11 residues. V lost 9 bases and J lost 5, with 10 bases in between.

This clonotype occurred once. The genes are TRBV29-1 and TRBJ1-2, with D possibly being TRBD1 (5 bases). The V end was cut by 3 bases, the J end by 7 bases, with 12 bases between. CDR1 and CDR2 (germline): SQVTM, ANQGSEA. There are 12 residues in the CDR3. CDR3 loop: CSVDGAWGGYTF. Written as DNA, the CDR3 is TGCAGCGTTGACGGGGCTTGGGGTGGCTACACCTTC.

The rearrangement uses TRBV5-1 and TRBJ1-1; D remains ambiguous. The V end was cut by 0 bases, the J end by 2 bases, with 8 bases between. CDR3 length equals 14 residues. CDR1 and CDR2 from the germline V gene are SGHRS and YFSETQ. CDR3 sequence (DNA): TGCGCCAGCAGCTTGGATGGGGTCAACACTGAAGCTTTCTTT. Its protein product is CASSLDGVNTEAFF.

This clonotype was counted many times. This chain connects TRBV12-3 or TRBV12-4 to TRBJ1-1, with D maybe TRBD1 (5 bases). The CDR3 length is 14 residues. Trimming removed 6 bases at V and 0 bases at J, with 11 bases between. Here the CDR3 DNA reads TGTGCCAGCAGGAGACAGAACATGAACACTGAAGCTTTCTTT. Translated, it gives CASRRQNMNTEAFF.

The sample holds a few counts of this clonotype. The chain uses TRBV12-3 or TRBV12-4 and TRBJ1-4; D is possibly TRBD1 (5 bases). The V gene lost 6 bases and the J gene lost 7 bases, with 18 bases spanning the gap. The CDR3 loop spans 15 amino acids. This CDR3 is CASSVQGLGGEKLFF. The CDR3, as DNA: TGTGCCAGCAGCGTTCAGGGATTGGGGGGTGAAAAACTGTTTTTT.

The table lists this clonotype with a few counts. The chain links TRBV4-1 to TRBJ2-3; 11 nucleotides match TRBD2. The germline V gene encodes CDR1 MGHRA and CDR2 YSYEKL. V shed 0 bases, J shed 2 bases, and the junction held 7 bases outside the gene matches. CDR3 length: 18 residues. The CDR3 sequence: CASSQDISLAGVTDTQYF. In nucleotides, the CDR3 is TGCGCCAGCAGCCAAGATATCTCACTAGCGGGGGTCACAGATACGCAGTATTTT.

This clonotype was detected many times. The chain employs TRBV4-1 and TRBJ1-1; 12 bases line up with TRBD1. Germline CDR1 MGHRA, CDR2 YSYEKL. V shed 2 bases, J shed 4 bases, and the junction held 11 bases outside the gene matches. The CDR3 spans 18 residues. The CDR3 nucleotides are TGCGCCAGCAGCCAATACTCCGGGACAGGGGGCCTGAGCACTGAAGCTTTCTTT. This codes for CASSQYSGTGGLSTEAFF.

This clonotype was picked up a small number of times. V is TRBV24-1 and J is TRBJ2-5, with no clear D. Trimming pared 4 bases from V and 5 bases from J, leaving 4 bases between. CDR3 length: 11 residues. The germline CDR1 and CDR2 sequences are KGHDR and SFDVKD. CDR3 coding DNA: TGTGCCACCAGTGAAGGGGAGACCCAGTACTTC. This sequence encodes CATSEGETQYF.

This clonotype was counted many times. This chain connects TRBV10-3 to TRBJ1-2; 8 bases match TRBD1. V lost 6 bases, J lost 7 bases, and 7 bases stayed unmatched. The CDR3 sequence is 13 residues long. CDR1 and CDR2 from the germline V gene are ENHRY and SYGVKD. The CDR3 DNA sequence: TGTGCCATCAGCGGACAGGGTACTTTTGGCTACACCTTC. This sequence encodes CAISGQGTFGYTF.

The chain uses TRBV14 and TRBJ2-1, with 12 bases fitting TRBD2. Germline values: CDR1 SGHDN, CDR2 FVKESK. V gave up 2 bases and J gave up 4 bases; unmatched junction bases: 12. This CDR3 is 19 amino acids long. The CDR3, as DNA: TGTGCCAGCAGCCAAAAGGGGACTAGCGGGCGAGGGGTATACAATGAGCAGTTCTTC. It yields the protein CASSQKGTSGRGVYNEQFF.

This clonotype was recorded many times. V gene TRBV12-3 or TRBV12-4 combines with J gene TRBJ2-1, with TRBD1 as a possible D gene (6 bases). The V end lost 7 bases, the J end lost 15 bases, and 22 bases lay between the germline ends. The CDR3 runs to 13 residues. CDR3 sequence reads: CASTIETGSRGFF. The CDR3 DNA reads as TGTGCCAGCACCATTGAAACGGGCTCCAGGGGGTTCTTC.

This clonotype has more than one count but fewer than ten. The chain links TRBV12-3 or TRBV12-4 to TRBJ2-5, with TRBD2 matching over 7 bases. J gave up 3 bases and V 3 bases, and 10 bases lay outside the gene matches. The length of the CDR3 is 16 residues. In nucleotides, the CDR3 is TGTGCCAGCAGTTTTAGGACACCCGGGGGGAAAGAGACCCAGTACTTC. This codes for CASSFRTPGGKETQYF.

This chain's CDR3 is CASGLAGGTENIQYF. CDR3 in DNA: TGTGCCAGCGGCCTAGCGGGGGGGACTGAAAACATTCAGTACTTC. V is TRBV12-3 or TRBV12-4 and J is TRBJ2-4; 12 bases map to TRBD2. After removal of 8 bases from V and 5 bases from J, the junction contained 7 bases not matched to a gene. The CDR3 has 15 amino acids.

This rearrangement joins TRBV18 to TRBJ2-3; the D gene is possibly TRBD1 (6 bases). The germline V gene encodes CDR1 KGHSH and CDR2 LQKENI. Trimming removed 0 bases at V and 1 base at J, with 11 bases between. The CDR3 loop spans 16 amino acids. The CDR3 DNA sequence: TGTGCCAGCTCACCACCGATGACAGGTCGCACAGATACGCAGTATTTT. This encodes CASSPPMTGRTDTQYF.

This clonotype has more than one count but fewer than ten. The rearrangement joins TRBV15 to TRBJ2-1; D may be TRBD2 (6 bases). This CDR3 contains 13 residues. V gave up 1 base and J gave up 14 bases, with 15 bases separating them. Germline CDR1 and CDR2: LNHNV and YYDKDF (reference sequence). The CDR3 here is CATSRGLEGSKFF. Written as DNA, the CDR3 is TGTGCCACCAGCAGAGGACTAGAAGGCAGTAAGTTCTTC.

This sequence joins TRBV20-1 and TRBJ2-5, with 10 bases fitting TRBD2. The germline gives CDR1 DFQATT, CDR2 SNEGSKA (reference sequence). The CDR3 is made up of 15 amino acids. J lost 1 base, V lost 7 bases, and 9 bases had no gene match. The CDR3 DNA follows: TGCAGTGGCGACCCCGGGACTAGCGTCCAAGAGACCCAGTACTTC. Amino acids: CSGDPGTSVQETQYF.

The table lists this clonotype with a few counts. The chain has TRBV5-1 and TRBJ2-5, with 10 bases aligning to TRBD2. The germline gives CDR1 SGHRS, CDR2 YFSETQ. J gave up 5 bases and V 0 bases, and 1 base lay outside the gene matches. The CDR3 totals 14 residues. CDR3 DNA: TGCGCCAGCAGCTTGGCGACTAGCGGGGAGACCCAGTACTTC. The encoded protein is CASSLATSGETQYF.

The rearrangement uses TRBV14 and TRBJ1-1; D possibly corresponds to TRBD1 (6 bases). V dropped 3 bases and J dropped 11 bases, with 13 bases sitting between them. Germline V gives CDR1 SGHDN, CDR2 FVKESK. The CDR3 spans 12 residues. CDR3 amino acids: CASSHNRVSAFF. As DNA, the CDR3 is TGTGCCAGCAGCCACAACAGGGTGTCTGCTTTCTTT.

The chain joins TRBV5-1 to TRBJ2-4; D is unresolved. The CDR3 has 16 amino acids. V was clipped by 0 bases and J by 0 bases, with 10 bases between them. The germline gives CDR1 SGHRS, CDR2 YFSETQ. CDR3 sequence: CASSLAGPVAKNIQYF. The CDR3 bases are TGCGCCAGCAGCTTGGCCGGGCCCGTAGCCAAAAACATTCAGTACTTC.

This clonotype occurred a few times. The chain links TRBV20-1 to TRBJ1-6; D gene uncertain. V shed 4 bases and J shed 5 bases, with 6 bases lying between them. Germline lookup yields CDR1 DFQATT and CDR2 SNEGSKA (reference sequence). CDR3 length: 12 amino acids. CDR3 sequence reads: CSAIVNNSPLHF. The CDR3 bases are TGCAGTGCTATAGTAAATAATTCACCCCTCCACTTT.

This clonotype was observed a handful of times. The V gene is TRBV10-3, the J gene TRBJ2-1; TRBD1 aligns across 10 bases. CDR1 is ENHRY and CDR2 is SYGVKD in the germline V gene. This CDR3 region has 14 residues. V shed 7 bases and J 6 bases; nucleotides not matched to a gene: 6. CDR3 sequence (DNA): TGTGCCATCAAACCGGGACAGGGGATCAATGAGCAGTTCTTC. It encodes CAIKPGQGINEQFF.

The chain is built from TRBV20-1 and TRBJ2-2; 12 bases match TRBD2. V lost 0 bases to trimming and J lost 7 bases; unmatched junction nucleotides: 3. The CDR3 has 15 amino acids. Germline V gene data show CDR1 as DFQATT and CDR2 as SNEGSKA (reference sequence). CDR3 sequence: CSARDPTSGSGELFF. The CDR3 DNA follows: TGCAGTGCTAGAGATCCGACTAGCGGGAGCGGGGAGCTGTTTTTT.